These 18 T cell receptor beta chains originate from one sample sequenced in a study of tumor-infiltrating lymphocytes in localized non-small cell lung cancer. Data came from immunoSEQ multiplex PCR; TCRdb stores just in-frame clones and leaves some out. The repertoire includes 20,000 to 30,000 clones, around 73% of them detected once, and around 6% sits in the top ten. Sequences were obtained from lung tumor tissue. Source of these receptors: a human donor with non-small cell lung cancer.

CDR3 sequence: CASSWEGQTQYF. DNA of the CDR3: TGTGCCAGCAGCTGGGAGGGTCAAACGCAGTACTTC. V is TRBV5-6 and J is TRBJ2-7; TRBD2 agrees at 7 bases. With 3 bases clipped from V and 9 bases from J, the junction kept 6 bases outside the gene matches. The CDR3 length is 12 residues. Per germline, CDR1 SGHDT and CDR2 YYEEEE.

The chain links TRBV7-2 to TRBJ2-5; 7 positions agree with TRBD1. The CDR3 covers 15 residues. V shed 5 bases and J 7 bases; nucleotides not matched to a gene: 13. Germline loops: CDR1 SGHTA, CDR2 FQGNSA. The CDR3 nucleotides are TGTGCCAGCAGCACACCGGGACAGCTCCAGGGGACCCAGTACTTC. Translating gives CASSTPGQLQGTQYF.

This clone was detected only once. The gene calls are TRBV7-2 and TRBJ2-3; D perhaps matches TRBD1 (5 bases). The CDR3 spans 14 residues. In germline, CDR1 is SGHTA, CDR2 FQGNSA. Trimming pared 2 bases from V and 6 bases from J, leaving 12 bases between. CDR3 DNA sequence: TGTGCCAGCAGCTTAAGACAGCTACAGGATACGCAGTATTTT. This codes for CASSLRQLQDTQYF.

This clone showed up just once. The rearrangement links TRBV30 to TRBJ1-5, with D possibly matching TRBD1 (6 bases). The CDR3 contains 13 residues. Germline V gene sequence: CDR1 GTSNPN, CDR2 SVGIG (reference sequence). V lost 4 bases and J 4 bases, leaving 11 bases between the germline ends. CDR3 residues: CAWNPGTNQPQHF. CDR3 sequence (DNA): TGTGCCTGGAATCCCGGGACAAATCAGCCCCAGCATTTT.

This chain links TRBV25-1 with TRBJ2-1, with 11 bases matching TRBD2. Germline values: CDR1 MGHDK, CDR2 SYGVNS. V shed 0 bases, J shed 9 bases, and the junction held 7 bases outside the gene matches. The CDR3 contains 16 residues. The chain's CDR3 is CASSEYGSGGACEQFF. The CDR3 DNA sequence: TGTGCCAGCAGTGAATATGGTAGCGGGGGGGCATGTGAGCAGTTCTTC. Based on the CDR3 plus reference TRBV25-1 and TRBJ2-1, the full variable domain is EADIYQTPRYLVIGTGKKITLECSQTMGHDKMYWYQQDPGMELHLIHYSYGVNSTEKGDLSSESTVSRIRTEHFPLTLESARPSHTSQYLCASSEYGSGGACEQFFGPGTRLTVL.

V gene TRBV19 combines with J gene TRBJ1-2; D is possibly TRBD1 (5 bases). In germline, CDR1 is LNHDA, CDR2 SQIVND (reference sequence). V was clipped by 7 bases and J by 9 bases, with 15 bases between them. There are 12 residues in the CDR3. Written as DNA, the CDR3 is TGTGCCAGTAACCTCGGGGCAGGGAGCTACACCTTC. This translates into CASNLGAGSYTF.

CDR3 bases: TGTGCCAGCAGTCCCCTCGGGAGGGAATCCGGGGAGACCCAGTACTTC. This encodes CASSPLGRESGETQYF. This chain links TRBV6-6 with TRBJ2-5; 8 positions match TRBD2. Germline assignment: CDR1 MNHNY and CDR2 SVGAGI (reference sequence). This CDR3 is built from 16 residues. V lost 5 bases to trimming and J lost 5 bases; unmatched junction nucleotides: 13.

The gene calls are TRBV7-2 and TRBJ1-1; D gene ambiguous. Deletions cut 1 base from V and 1 base from J, with 10 bases between. The CDR3 length is 15 residues. The germline CDR1 and CDR2 sequences are SGHTA and FQGNSA. CDR3 DNA: TGTGCCAGCAGCTTAGTTGGGCCAGCGAACACTGAAGCTTTCTTT. Amino acid sequence: CASSLVGPANTEAFF.

The chain carries TRBV2 and TRBJ2-2; D not resolved. The CDR3 has 14 amino acids. V was clipped by 4 bases and J by 2 bases, with 8 bases between them. Looked up from germline, CDR1 is SNHLY and CDR2 is FYNNEI. CDR3 nucleotides: TGTGCCAGCAGTGTGGGCAGAAACACCGGGGAGCTGTTTTTT. Encoded protein: CASSVGRNTGELFF.

The V and J genes are TRBV27 and TRBJ2-7; 7 nucleotides match TRBD2. CDR3 size: 14 residues. CDR1 and CDR2 (germline): MNHEY, SMNVEV (reference sequence). The J segment lost 2 bases and the V segment lost 4 bases, leaving 5 bases of the junction unmatched. CDR3 bases: TGTGCCAGCAGTTGGGGGACTACTACCTACGAGCAGTACTTC. Residues: CASSWGTTTYEQYF.

This chain links TRBV5-3 with TRBJ2-1; TRBD1 is a possible D gene (6 bases). TRBV5-3 is an ORF for which the function is uncertain. The CDR3 totals 16 residues. The V gene lost 3 bases and the J gene lost 2 bases, with 15 bases spanning the gap. The CDR3 is CARSSGTPIPYNEQFF. CDR3 DNA: TGTGCCAGAAGCTCCGGGACACCGATTCCCTACAATGAGCAGTTCTTC.

This clone was found once. The genes are TRBV7-9 and TRBJ2-3, with TRBD1 matching 7 bases. Germline CDR1 and CDR2: SEHNR and FQNEAQ (reference sequence). CDR3 length equals 15 residues. With 4 bases clipped from V and 4 bases from J, the junction kept 8 bases outside the gene matches. The CDR3 region is CASSSRDRPPDTQYF. CDR3 nucleotides: TGTGCCAGCAGCTCACGGGACAGACCCCCAGATACGCAGTATTTT.

V gene TRBV7-9 combines with J gene TRBJ2-1; 9 bases map to TRBD1. The J segment lost 7 bases and the V segment lost 5 bases, leaving 12 bases of the junction unmatched. The CDR3 is made up of 16 amino acids. Germline lookup yields CDR1 SEHNR and CDR2 FQNEAQ (reference sequence). CDR3 sequence (DNA): TGTGCCAGCAGCCCGTCTGGGACAGGGATTTTGAATGAGCAGTTCTTC. It codes for CASSPSGTGILNEQFF.

The J gene is TRBJ2-1, the V gene TRBV4-2, with 8 bases fitting TRBD1. Germline CDR1 and CDR2: LGHNA and YNFKEQ. This CDR3 is built from 17 residues. With 1 base clipped from V and 0 bases from J, the junction kept 5 bases outside the gene matches. CDR3: CASSQGAQGGSYNEQFF. The CDR3 coding sequence is TGTGCCAGCAGCCAAGGCGCACAGGGGGGCTCCTACAATGAGCAGTTCTTC.

The chain uses TRBV30 and TRBJ2-6, with 9 bases lining up with TRBD2. Germline trimming cut 7 bases from V and 0 bases from J; bases unmatched to any gene: 13. The germline gives CDR1 GTSNPN, CDR2 SVGIG (reference sequence). CDR3 size: 18 residues. CDR3 loop: CASGERGAESSGANVLTF. In DNA form, the CDR3 reads TGTGCCTCTGGGGAGCGGGGGGCCGAGAGCTCTGGGGCCAACGTCCTGACTTTC.

This clone was counted only a few times. One end of the junction does not line up with germline, which may come from a read error. This rearrangement joins TRBV5-5 to TRBJ2-4; D is unresolved. The CDR3 sequence is 13 residues long. From germline, CDR1 is SGHKS and CDR2 YYEKEE (reference sequence). CDR3: CASTGLAKNIQYF. In DNA form, the CDR3 reads TGTGCGAGCACGGGTCTAGCCAAAAACATTCAGTACTTC.

The V and J genes are TRBV10-3 and TRBJ2-7; 12 bases match TRBD2. The CDR3 spans 15 residues. The V segment lost 3 bases and the J segment 1 base; nucleotides outside the gene matches: 1. Germline lookup yields CDR1 ENHRY and CDR2 SYGVKD. The CDR3 sequence is CAISDLAGGSYEQYF. The CDR3 nucleotides are TGTGCCATCAGTGACCTAGCGGGGGGGTCCTACGAGCAGTACTTC.

CDR3 protein: CASSSGQGTNEKLFF. The CDR3 nucleotides read TGTGCCAGCAGTTCCGGACAGGGAACTAATGAAAAACTGTTTTTT. The chain links TRBV6-6 to TRBJ1-4; 8 bases map to TRBD1. Per the germline V gene, CDR1 is MNHNY and CDR2 is SVGAGI (reference sequence). The CDR3 loop spans 15 amino acids. After removal of 4 bases from V and 1 base from J, the junction contained 2 bases not matched to a gene.